These T cell receptor beta chains were read from a single sample in a study of CD8+CD57+ T cells in acquired aplastic anemia. TCRdb reprocessed the reads with MiXCR, giving one entry per CDR3 protein. The sample has roughly 200,000 distinct CDR3 sequences; 65% are singletons. The sample taken for sequencing was sorted CD4+, CD8+, or CD8+CD57+ T cells (not recorded which) from PBMCs. These receptor sequences come from a human donor with aplastic anemia. Each CDR3 is given with its conserved first and last residue. A D gene is named only where the DNA matches it firmly. Clone size is not always given. Where it is, it says once, few, many or a class for expanded clones.

V gene	J gene	D gene	clone size	CDR3 DNA	CDR3 protein
TRBV24-1	TRBJ1-5	NA	NA	TGTGCCACACAGGCTCCATATAGCAATCAGCCCCAGCATTTT	CATQAPYSNQPQHF
TRBV15	TRBJ2-1	NA	few	TGTGCCACCAGCAGGGACTTAACCTACAATGAGCAGTTCTTC	CATSRDLTYNEQFF
TRBV7-9	TRBJ1-1	TRBD1	many	TGTGCCAGCAGCAAGGATCCGGGACAGGGCTTGAACACTGAAGCTTTCTTT	CASSKDPGQGLNTEAFF
TRBV7-3	TRBJ2-3	NA	NA	TGTGCCAGCAGCATCCAGGGTTCTATAGATACGCAGTATTTT	CASSIQGSIDTQYF
TRBV14	TRBJ2-7	NA	NA	TGTGCCAGCAGCCAAATGATTAGCGGATACGAGCAGTACTTC	CASSQMISGYEQYF
TRBV15	TRBJ1-5	NA	NA	TGTGCCACCAGCAGATTACAGGGAGGACAGCCCCAGCATTTT	CATSRLQGGQPQHF
TRBV11-3	TRBJ2-1	NA	few	TGTGCCAGCAGCCGCAACGACTACAATGAGCAGTTCTTC	CASSRNDYNEQFF
TRBV6-6	TRBJ1-2	TRBD1	NA	TGTGCCAGCAGTGGACAGGAGAATAACTATGGCTACACCTTC	CASSGQENNYGYTF
TRBV20-1	TRBJ2-7	TRBD1	NA	TGCAGTGCGTCGGGACAGGGTCACGAGCAGTACTTC	CSASGQGHEQYF
TRBV20-1	TRBJ1-5	NA	NA	TGCAGTGCTGTGGCGGGGTTCAATCAGCCCCAGCATTTT	CSAVAGFNQPQHF
TRBV7-9	TRBJ2-7	TRBD1	NA	TGTGCCAGCAGCAAATGGGACAGACCCGAGCAGTACTTC	CASSKWDRPEQYF
TRBV24-1	TRBJ2-7	NA	NA	TGTGCCACCAGTGATCCGCTGACGTGGAGCTCCTACGAGCAGTACTTC	CATSDPLTWSSYEQYF
TRBV6-4	TRBJ2-3	TRBD2	medium-sized	TGTGCCAGCAGTGACGCGGGGGGGACAGATACGCAGTATTTT	CASSDAGGTDTQYF